This TCR beta chain was documented in a study of tumor-infiltrating lymphocytes in primary liver carcinoma. Study information: Primary liver carcinoma, confirmed by histopathology, was surgically resected. Regarding the study as a whole: The top-250-clone fraction was significantly higher in tumors than in blood (p = 0.039). The bulk unsorted samples meant that CD4+ and CD8+ repertoires went uncompared.

Unsorted whole blood served as the source of blood RNA, and germline DNA was extracted as well. Patients carried chronic HBV infection without prior treatment. A constant-region primer primed TCR beta cDNA synthesis from 500 to 550 ng of total RNA. Modified slightly, ARM-PCR produced TCR beta libraries over three nested multiplex PCR rounds. Each CDR3 protein gets one entry after TCRdb re-called the multiplex PCR reads with MiXCR. The sample holds more than 150,000 distinct CDR3 sequences, less than 65% seen once. This clonotype came up many times. Its antigen is still unknown. The sequence derives from a man aged 40-49 years with primary liver carcinoma and hepatitis B virus infection. Sequencing used peripheral blood.

The CDR3 protein is CASSLRIRSGANVLTF. The CDR3 DNA reads TGTGCCAGCAGTCTGAGGATTCGCTCTGGGGCCAACGTCCTGACTTTC. The V call is TRBV6-5, the J call TRBJ2-6; D unresolved. The CDR3 extends over 16 amino acids. Germline lookup yields CDR1 MNHEY and CDR2 SVGAGI. Trimming stripped 5 bases from V and 0 bases from J, with 11 bases between.